This entry lists 21 T cell receptor beta chains sequenced from one sample in a study of T cells in Graves' hyperthyroidism and ophthalmopathy. Authors of the study amplified TCR beta CDR3 regions from RNA transcripts. RT-PCR in the first round (using the HTBI primer set) targeted the TCR CDR3. TCRdb fed the multiplex PCR reads into MiXCR, producing one record per CDR3 protein. The profile shows 300,000 to 400,000 distinct CDR3 sequences, around 14% of them singletons. The sample consisted of blood. The receptor set was obtained from a woman aged 25 to 39 with Graves' hyperthyroidism.

V is TRBV5-1 and J is TRBJ2-7; 11 bases agree with TRBD2. The CDR3 is 14 residues long. Trimming took 7 bases from V and 3 from J; bases not matched to a gene: 6. CDR1 SGHRS and CDR2 YFSETQ come from the germline V gene. The CDR3: CASGPTSGSYEQYF. In DNA form, the CDR3 reads TGCGCCAGCGGACCCACTAGCGGGAGCTACGAGCAGTACTTC.

CDR3 in amino acids: CASSTGLGEQYF. The CDR3 DNA is TGTGCCAGCAGTACAGGGCTTGGCGAGCAGTACTTC. The chain has TRBV2 and TRBJ2-7; the D gene is possibly TRBD1 (6 bases). This CDR3 has 12 residues. Trimming shortened V by 5 bases and J by 6 bases, and 11 bases separated the two germline ends. Germline CDR1 is SNHLY and CDR2 is FYNNEI.

This clonotype appeared a few times. This chain links TRBV9 with TRBJ2-7, with 9 bases that match TRBD2. The CDR3 loop spans 15 amino acids. Germline lookup yields CDR1 SGDLS and CDR2 YYNGEE. With V trimmed by 4 bases and J by 7 bases, 12 bases remained unmatched. CDR3 bases: TGTGCCAGCAGCCCCTCATTAGCGGGAGTTCAAGAGCAGTACTTC. Translation: CASSPSLAGVQEQYF.

The rearrangement links TRBV6-5 to TRBJ1-2; the match to TRBD1 covers 8 bases. Unmatched junction bases numbered 4, after V lost 1 base and J lost 3 bases. This CDR3 has 15 residues. Germline lookup yields CDR1 MNHEY and CDR2 SVGAGI. The CDR3 DNA reads as TGTGCCAGCAGTTACTGGCAGGGGGCGGACTATGGCTACACCTTC. Encoded protein: CASSYWQGADYGYTF.

In this sample, this clonotype turned up many times. The chain employs TRBV7-2 and TRBJ2-7; the match to TRBD1 covers 9 bases. This CDR3 has 14 amino acids. V was pared by 6 bases and J by 3 bases, with 6 bases of the junction left unmatched. The germline gives CDR1 SGHTA, CDR2 FQGNSA. The CDR3 coding sequence is TGTGCCAGCAGTTCACGGGACAGGGACTACGAGCAGTACTTC. Its translation: CASSSRDRDYEQYF.

This clonotype showed up many times. The chain carries TRBV11-2 and TRBJ1-1; D gene unclear. Germline CDR1 SGHAT, CDR2 FQNNGV. This CDR3 spans 11 amino acids. Trimming cost V 6 bases and J 6 bases, with 8 bases left between them. The CDR3 here is CASSGDSEAFF. The CDR3 bases are TGTGCCAGCAGTGGTGATTCTGAAGCTTTCTTT. Combining the CDR3 with reference TRBV11-2 and TRBJ1-1 gives the whole variable domain EAGVAQSPRYKIIEKRQSVAFWCNPISGHATLYWYQQILGQGPKLLIQFQNNGVVDDSQLPKDRFSAERLKGVDSTLKIQPAKLEDSAVYLCASSGDSEAFFGQGTRLTVV.

This clonotype was picked up many times. The V gene is TRBV11-2, the J gene TRBJ2-5; D uncertain. This CDR3 is 14 amino acids long. Trimming pared 2 bases from V and 2 bases from J, leaving 9 bases between. Germline lookup yields CDR1 SGHAT and CDR2 FQNNGV. The CDR3 DNA is TGTGCCAGCAGCTTAAGTCATAGGCAAGAGACCCAGTACTTC. It specifies CASSLSHRQETQYF.

This clonotype was counted between two and nine times. This chain links TRBV20-1 with TRBJ1-6; the D gene is possibly TRBD1 (6 bases). The V end was cut by 1 base, the J end by 7 bases, with 11 bases between. Germline assignment: CDR1 DFQATT and CDR2 SNEGSKA (reference sequence). The CDR3 spans 14 residues. The CDR3 loop reads CSARGGGPNSPLHF. CDR3 in DNA: TGCAGTGCTAGAGGAGGGGGGCCAAATTCACCCCTCCACTTT.

This clonotype was seen many times. The chain carries TRBV5-5 and TRBJ2-1; 10 nucleotides line up with TRBD2. Trimming removed 5 bases from V and 9 bases from J; junction bases left unmatched: 11. Germline V gene sequence: CDR1 SGHKS, CDR2 YYEKEE (reference sequence). The length of the CDR3 is 15 residues. CDR3 amino acids: CASSLGGLASTEQFF. The CDR3 DNA reads TGTGCCAGCAGTCTTGGGGGACTAGCGAGCACTGAGCAGTTCTTC. Full variable domain (remainder filled in from reference TRBV5-5 and TRBJ2-1): DAGVTQSPTHLIKTRGQQVTLRCSPISGHKSVSWYQQVLGQGPQFIFQYYEKEERGRGNFPDRFSARQFPNYSSELNVNALLLGDSALYLCASSLGGLASTEQFFGPGTRLTVL.

This clonotype has more than one count but fewer than ten. V gene TRBV9 combines with J gene TRBJ2-7; the D call may be TRBD1 or TRBD2 (5 bases each). In germline, CDR1 is SGDLS, CDR2 YYNGEE. The CDR3 has 13 amino acids. Trimming pared 0 bases from V and 5 bases from J, leaving 9 bases between. The CDR3 is CASSVDGGDEQYF. In DNA form, the CDR3 reads TGTGCCAGCAGCGTAGATGGGGGAGACGAGCAGTACTTC.

This clonotype was counted ten times or more. The V gene is TRBV12-3 or TRBV12-4, the J gene TRBJ1-5, with a tentative D call TRBD1 (5 bases). The CDR3 totals 17 residues. Trimming took 3 bases from V and 7 from J, leaving 22 bases between them. CDR3 residues: CASSFRGVGVGDQPQHF. CDR3 sequence (DNA): TGTGCCAGCAGTTTTCGTGGGGTGGGGGTGGGGGACCAGCCCCAGCATTTT.

This clonotype showed up just a few times. This chain uses TRBV10-3 with TRBJ2-7, with TRBD1 matching 8 bases. From germline, CDR1 is ENHRY and CDR2 SYGVKD. With V trimmed by 4 bases and J by 7 bases, 15 bases remained unmatched. There are 16 residues in the CDR3. The CDR3 DNA follows: TGTGCCATCAGTGGGACAGGGAGTGGAACTAGTCGGGAGCAGTACTTC. The encoded protein is CAISGTGSGTSREQYF.

The table lists this clonotype with many counts. The genes are TRBV28 and TRBJ2-1; D gene uncertain. The germline V and J ends were trimmed by 6 bases and 7 bases, with 13 bases remaining between them. Germline V gene data show CDR1 as MDHEN and CDR2 as SYDVKM. CDR3 length: 13 amino acids. The CDR3 nucleotides read TGTGCCAGCAGCAGAGGCGGCCCAAATGAGCAGTTCTTC. Translation gives CASSRGGPNEQFF.

This clonotype was seen many times. This sequence joins TRBV28 and TRBJ2-4; TRBD1 matches at 7 bases. Germline V lookup: CDR1 MDHEN, CDR2 SYDVKM. Unmatched junction bases numbered 10, after V lost 5 bases and J lost 6 bases. The CDR3 runs 15 residues. The CDR3 here is CASSQLQGVTNIQYF. The DNA for the CDR3 is TGTGCCAGCAGTCAACTCCAGGGGGTTACAAACATTCAGTACTTC.

At least ten counts were recorded for this clonotype. The J gene is TRBJ2-4, the V gene TRBV14; no reliable D call. Between the trimmed V and J ends, which lost 1 base and 9 bases, there was a span of 4 bases. CDR1 SGHDN and CDR2 FVKESK come from the germline V gene. The CDR3 is 11 residues long. The CDR3 DNA is TGTGCCAGCAGCCAAGGAGGCATTCAGTACTTC. Its translation is CASSQGGIQYF.

This clonotype was counted many times. The chain has TRBV6-1 and TRBJ2-3; D gene unclear. CDR3 length: 15 amino acids. Germline CDR1 reads MNHNS; CDR2 reads SASEGT. Trimming took off 5 bases at V and 0 bases at J, with 12 bases between the two ends. In DNA form, the CDR3 reads TGTGCCAGCAGTAACGTGGGCCGAAGCACAGATACGCAGTATTTT. Protein product: CASSNVGRSTDTQYF.

In the case of this clonotype: A much larger clone lies a single base off, so this may be a read error. The V and J genes are TRBV30 and TRBJ1-1; TRBD1 matches 7 bases. The germline V gene encodes CDR1 GTSNPN and CDR2 SVGIG (reference sequence). The CDR3 loop spans 12 amino acids. As DNA, the CDR3 is TGTGCCTGGGACAGGGACAACACTGGAGCTTTCTTT. Protein: CAWDRDNTGAFF.

This clonotype occurred a few times. This chain connects TRBV15 to TRBJ2-7; tentatively, D is TRBD2 (6 bases). Germline V gene lookup returns CDR1 LNHNV and CDR2 YYDKDF (reference sequence). V dropped 6 bases and J dropped 2 bases, with 14 bases sitting between them. The CDR3 has 14 residues. CDR3 sequence (DNA): TGTGCCACCAGGGGGCTGGGACTGACCTACGAGCAGTACTTC. It is translated as CATRGLGLTYEQYF.

The rearrangement uses TRBV6-1 and TRBJ2-5; the D gene is possibly TRBD1 (6 bases). Germline values: CDR1 MNHNS, CDR2 SASEGT. With 7 bases removed from V and 5 bases from J, the gap between germline ends came to 17 bases. The CDR3 runs 14 residues. CDR3 residues: CASTEGGSWETQYF. The CDR3 nucleotides read TGTGCCAGCACCGAAGGGGGTTCCTGGGAGACCCAGTACTTC.

The chain employs TRBV18 and TRBJ2-6; perhaps TRBD2 as D (5 bases). This CDR3 region has 16 residues. Germline V lookup: CDR1 KGHSH, CDR2 LQKENI. Trimming removed 0 bases from V and 2 bases from J, with 8 bases in between. The CDR3 is CASSPPSRAGANVLTF. The CDR3 DNA reads as TGTGCCAGCTCACCACCCTCGCGGGCTGGGGCCAACGTCCTGACTTTC.

This clonotype came up a few times. The V and J genes are TRBV7-6 and TRBJ1-2, with TRBD1 identical over 10 bases. The V gene end was trimmed by 3 bases and the J gene end by 10 bases; junction bases not matched to a gene: 5. Germline V gene lookup returns CDR1 SGHVS and CDR2 FNYEAQ. The CDR3 totals 13 residues. The CDR3 DNA reads as TGTGCCAGCAGCTTCGCCGGGACAGGGGACTACACCTTC. It is translated as CASSFAGTGDYTF.